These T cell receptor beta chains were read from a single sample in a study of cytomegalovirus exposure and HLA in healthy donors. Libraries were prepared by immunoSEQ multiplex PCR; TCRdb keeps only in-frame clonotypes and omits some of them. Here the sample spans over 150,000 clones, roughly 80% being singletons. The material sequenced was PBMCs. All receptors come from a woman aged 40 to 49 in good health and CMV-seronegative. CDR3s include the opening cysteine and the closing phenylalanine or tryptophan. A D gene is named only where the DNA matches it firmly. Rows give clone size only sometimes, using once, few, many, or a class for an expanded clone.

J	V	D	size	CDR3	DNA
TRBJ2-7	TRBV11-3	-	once	CASSLDLRLRVYEQYF	TGTGCCAGCAGCTTAGATCTCAGGTTGAGGGTCTACGAGCAGTACTTC
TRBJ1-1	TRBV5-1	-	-	CASSLTAAGNTEAFF	TGCGCCAGCAGCTTGACTGCGGCGGGGAACACTGAAGCTTTCTTT
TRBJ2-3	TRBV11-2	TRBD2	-	CASSSIRLAGGNTQYF	TGTGCCAGCAGCTCAATACGACTAGCGGGGGGGAACACGCAGTATTTT
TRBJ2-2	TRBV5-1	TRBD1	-	CASRPDRGPLAGELFF	TGCGCCAGCAGACCCGACAGGGGGCCTTTGGCCGGGGAGCTGTTTTTT
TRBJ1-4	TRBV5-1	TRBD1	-	CASSQTGGGEKLFF	TGCGCCAGCAGCCAGACAGGGGGCGGTGAAAAACTGTTTTTT
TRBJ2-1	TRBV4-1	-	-	CASSPDPGAWGEEQFF	TGCGCCAGCAGCCCGGATCCGGGAGCCTGGGGGGAGGAGCAGTTCTTC
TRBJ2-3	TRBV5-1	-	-	CASSLRQASTDTQYF	TGCGCCAGCAGCTTGAGGCAGGCTAGCACAGATACGCAGTATTTT
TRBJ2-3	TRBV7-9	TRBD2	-	CASSVRTSGLQTQYF	TGTGCCAGCAGCGTACGGACTAGCGGATTACAAACGCAGTATTTT
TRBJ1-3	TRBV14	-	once	CASRFGNTIYF	TGTGCCAGCCGTTTCGGAAACACCATATATTTT
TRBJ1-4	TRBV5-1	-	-	CASSQTVTNEKLFF	TGCGCCAGCAGCCAGACAGTAACTAATGAAAAACTGTTTTTT
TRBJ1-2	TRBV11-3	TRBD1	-	CASSGSGTGGYTF	TGTGCCAGCAGCGGATCCGGGACAGGGGGCTACACCTTC
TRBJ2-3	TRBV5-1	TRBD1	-	CASSAGGSTDTQYF	TGCGCCAGCAGCGCAGGGGGAAGCACAGATACGCAGTATTTT
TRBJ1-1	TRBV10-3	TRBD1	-	CAIMGQGAFQAFF	TGTGCCATCATGGGACAGGGGGCCTTCCAAGCTTTCTTT
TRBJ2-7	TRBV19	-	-	CASSTTAGEQYF	TGTGCCAGTAGTACAACCGCCGGCGAGCAGTACTTC
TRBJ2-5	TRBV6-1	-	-	CASSSGGSGGETQYF	TGTGCCAGCTCGTCAGGGGGGAGCGGGGGAGAGACCCAGTACTTC
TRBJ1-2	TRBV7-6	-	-	CASSAQGTGYTF	TGTGCCAGCAGCGCCCAGGGAACTGGCTACACCTTC
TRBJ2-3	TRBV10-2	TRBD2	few	CASIATAGDGGDF	TGCGCCAGCATCGCCACCGCGGGTGACGGGGGGGATTTT
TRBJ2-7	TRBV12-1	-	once	CASSPPETERGNSYEQYF	TGTGCCAGCAGCCCCCCAGAGACCGAGCGAGGAAATTCCTACGAGCAGTACTTC
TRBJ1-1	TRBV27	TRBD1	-	CASRIGGRRANTEAFF	TGTGCCAGCAGGATAGGGGGCCGCAGGGCCAACACTGAAGCTTTCTTT
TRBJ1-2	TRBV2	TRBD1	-	CASSGPQGAAIYGYTF	TGTGCCAGCAGCGGACCACAGGGGGCAGCGATCTATGGCTACACCTTC
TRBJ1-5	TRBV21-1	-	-	CASSNRPLGEYMSNQPQHF	TGTGCCAGCAGCAATCGACCTCTGGGAGAATATATGAGCAATCAGCCCCAGCATTTT
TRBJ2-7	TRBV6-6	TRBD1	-	CASRREGQGAYEQYF	TGTGCCAGCAGACGTGAGGGACAGGGGGCCTACGAGCAGTACTTC
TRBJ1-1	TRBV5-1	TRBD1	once	CASGTGENTEAFF	TGCGCCAGTGGGACAGGGGAGAACACTGAAGCTTTCTTT
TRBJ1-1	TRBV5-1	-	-	CASSWRTNTEAFF	TGCGCCAGCAGCTGGAGAACCAACACTGAAGCTTTCTTT
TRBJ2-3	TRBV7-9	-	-	CASSFQDTQYF	TGTGCCAGCAGCTTTCAAGATACGCAGTATTTT
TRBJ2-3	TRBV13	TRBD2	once	CASSLIAGAGTDTQYF	TGTGCCAGCAGTTTAATCGCGGGAGCGGGTACAGATACGCAGTATTTT
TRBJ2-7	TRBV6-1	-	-	CASSEYAVSYEQYF	TGTGCCAGCAGTGAATATGCAGTCTCCTACGAGCAGTACTTC
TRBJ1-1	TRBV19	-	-	CASTRGTEAFF	TGTGCCAGTACCCGGGGCACTGAAGCTTTCTTT
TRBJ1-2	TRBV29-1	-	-	CSVVSGYGYTF	TGCAGCGTTGTTTCCGGTTATGGCTACACCTTC
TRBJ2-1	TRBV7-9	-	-	CASPEAVGSYNEQFF	TGTGCCAGCCCCGAAGCCGTGGGCTCTTACAATGAGCAGTTCTTC
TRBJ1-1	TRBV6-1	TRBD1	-	CASILGTGRRAEAFF	TGTGCCAGCATTCTCGGGACAGGGAGAAGGGCTGAAGCTTTCTTT
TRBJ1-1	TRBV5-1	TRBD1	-	CASSLATGPEAFF	TGCGCCAGCAGCTTGGCGACAGGGCCTGAAGCTTTCTTT
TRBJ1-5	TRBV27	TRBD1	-	CASSLGTGGYNQPQHF	TGTGCCAGCAGTTTAGGTACAGGGGGGTACAATCAGCCCCAGCATTTT
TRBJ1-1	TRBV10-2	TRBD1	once	CASSDLGGTGRAEAFF	TGCGCCAGCAGTGATTTAGGGGGGACAGGGAGGGCTGAAGCTTTCTTT
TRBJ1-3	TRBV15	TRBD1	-	CATSRVTGGLGNTIYF	TGTGCCACCAGCAGAGTTACAGGGGGCTTAGGAAACACCATATATTTT
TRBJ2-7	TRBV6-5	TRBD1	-	CASSYVFGQGNYEQYF	TGTGCCAGCAGTTACGTATTTGGACAGGGAAATTACGAGCAGTACTTC